This T cell receptor beta chain was recovered during a study of lymphopenia after photon versus proton radiotherapy. This clone was recorded a few times. The target antigen is unknown. Assay used: immunoSEQ multiplex PCR; TCRdb lists only in-frame clones, some missing. This table holds 150,000 or so clones, more than 85% found once. General study results and limits: After lymphocyte nadir, photon-treated repertoires showed oligoclonal expansion, especially CD8+ Temra. In patients who died, overall survival fell as post-nadir TCR diversity dropped more.

The V segment lost 2 bases and the J segment 4 bases; nucleotides outside the gene matches: 8. Germline V gives CDR1 SGDLS, CDR2 YYNGEE. The CDR3 has 17 amino acids. The rearrangement joins TRBV9 to TRBJ2-1; 11 bases map to TRBD1. The sequence derives from a man in his forties or fifties with gastric cancer. The starting material was peripheral blood, obtained from a patient treated with photon-based radiotherapy. This chain's CDR3 is CASSVGGGTGGYNEQFF. CDR3 DNA sequence: TGTGCCAGCAGCGTCGGTGGGGGGACAGGGGGATACAATGAGCAGTTCTTC.